These 20 T cell receptor beta chains came from one sample sequenced in a study of blood T cell repertoires in COVID-19. Some clones are missing from TCRdb's copy, which holds only in-frame ones; the method was immunoSEQ multiplex PCR. Seen here are 210,000 or so clones, approximately 90% observed once, and the top ten hold about 12%. The sequenced sample consisted of peripheral blood. The source of these receptors is a woman aged 18-29 years who had recovered from COVID-19.

Here the CDR3 DNA reads TGTGCCAGCAGTTCCGGTTATGGCTACACCTTC. As protein: CASSSGYGYTF. V gene TRBV27 combines with J gene TRBJ1-2; no clear D. V lost 4 bases, J lost 5 bases, and 5 bases lay in between. The CDR3 spans 11 residues. CDR1 is MNHEY and CDR2 is SMNVEV in the germline V gene (reference sequence).

The rearrangement joins TRBV27 to TRBJ2-1; no firm D call. Trimming stripped 11 bases from V and 7 bases from J, with 12 bases between. Germline V CDR1 and CDR2: MNHEY, SMNVEV (reference sequence). The CDR3 runs to 11 residues. In DNA form, the CDR3 reads TGTGCCTCCGGAGCCGTTAATGAGCAGTTCTTC. Its translation is CASGAVNEQFF.

The chain uses TRBV7-9 and TRBJ1-2; possibly TRBD1 for D (5 bases). Germline values: CDR1 SEHNR, CDR2 FQNEAQ (reference sequence). Trimming shortened V by 2 bases and J by 6 bases, and 16 bases separated the two germline ends. This CDR3 has 15 amino acids. The chain's CDR3 is CASSLLQGPTDGYTF. The DNA for the CDR3 is TGTGCCAGCAGCTTATTGCAGGGCCCTACGGATGGCTACACCTTC.

This clone has only a few counts. The genes are TRBV5-1 and TRBJ2-7; the match to TRBD2 covers 10 bases. With V trimmed by 0 bases and J by 4 bases, 4 bases remained unmatched. The CDR3 spans 15 residues. Germline CDR1 reads SGHRS; CDR2 reads YFSETQ. The CDR3: CASSLGSGRTYEQYF. CDR3 DNA sequence: TGCGCCAGCAGCTTGGGTAGCGGGAGGACTTACGAGCAGTACTTC.

The gene calls are TRBV18 and TRBJ1-2; tentative D call: TRBD1 (6 bases). Germline V gives CDR1 KGHSH, CDR2 LQKENI. CDR3 length equals 12 residues. Trimming stripped 6 bases from V and 6 bases from J, with 11 bases between. Here the CDR3 reads CASSRGGDGYTF. The CDR3 coding sequence is TGTGCCAGCTCGCGTGGGGGCGATGGCTACACCTTC.

This clone was found once. The V call is TRBV6-5, the J call TRBJ1-1; D not resolved. CDR3 length equals 15 residues. The V gene's germline CDR1 is MNHEY and CDR2 SVGAGI. Trimming left V 4 bases short and J 1 base short, with 13 bases between. CDR3 sequence: CASSSHPHRNTEAFF. CDR3 coding DNA: TGTGCCAGCAGTTCGCACCCTCACAGGAACACTGAAGCTTTCTTT.

The gene calls are TRBV6-2 or TRBV6-3 and TRBJ2-3, with 11 positions matching TRBD2. This CDR3 comprises 15 residues. Germline CDR1 is MNHEY and CDR2 is SVGEGT. V was clipped by 5 bases and J by 2 bases; unmatched bases: 3. CDR3 in amino acids: CASSVAGGLTDTQYF. CDR3 bases: TGTGCCAGCAGTGTAGCGGGAGGGCTCACAGATACGCAGTATTTT.

This clone occurred once. V usage is TRBV19 and J usage is TRBJ2-7; D might be TRBD1 (6 bases). V was shortened by 9 bases and J by 3 bases, with 21 bases between the two germline ends. Germline V lookup: CDR1 LNHDA, CDR2 SQIVND (reference sequence). CDR3 size: 15 residues. CDR3 bases: TGTGCCAGCGCCAAAAACCGGGACAACCTCTACGAGCAGTACTTC. It encodes CASAKNRDNLYEQYF.

The chain recombines TRBV10-3 with TRBJ2-7; 7 bases map to TRBD2. Per germline, CDR1 ENHRY and CDR2 SYGVKD. V lost 8 bases to trimming and J lost 3 bases; unmatched junction nucleotides: 7. This CDR3 contains 13 residues. The CDR3: CAIAMSGNYEQYF. The CDR3 bases are TGTGCCATCGCTATGAGCGGGAACTACGAGCAGTACTTC.

The V gene is TRBV2, the J gene TRBJ2-5; tentative D call: TRBD1 (7 bases). V was cut by 4 bases and J by 3 bases, with 9 bases left in between. The V gene's germline CDR1 is SNHLY and CDR2 FYNNEI. The CDR3 is 13 residues long. The CDR3 is CASSGRGEETQYF. Here the CDR3 DNA reads TGTGCCAGCAGTGGCAGGGGGGAAGAGACCCAGTACTTC.

The V gene is TRBV15, the J gene TRBJ2-7, with D perhaps TRBD2 (5 bases). The CDR3 is 14 residues long. Trimming cost V 2 bases and J 1 base, with 9 bases left between them. CDR1 and CDR2 (germline): LNHNV, YYDKDF (reference sequence). The CDR3: CATSRTRGSYEQYF. The CDR3 DNA reads as TGTGCCACCAGCAGAACCCGGGGTTCCTACGAGCAGTACTTC.

This chain joins TRBV7-2 and TRBJ2-5; 12 bases are a match to TRBD2. The V gene end was trimmed by 4 bases and the J gene end by 0 bases; junction bases not matched to a gene: 6. The CDR3 contains 17 residues. Germline V gives CDR1 SGHTA, CDR2 FQGNSA. The CDR3 nucleotides are TGTGCCAGCAGCTCCCCCAGGACTAGCGGGAACCAAGAGACCCAGTACTTC. It is translated as CASSSPRTSGNQETQYF.

V gene TRBV7-2 combines with J gene TRBJ1-2; maybe TRBD1 (5 bases). V gave up 1 base and J gave up 6 bases, with 18 bases separating them. There are 16 residues in the CDR3. Germline values: CDR1 SGHTA, CDR2 FQGNSA. DNA for the CDR3: TGTGCCAGCAGCTTAGTCGCTCCAGGGCCCAACGATGGCTACACCTTC. It encodes CASSLVAPGPNDGYTF. Full variable domain (rest looked up from reference TRBV7-2 and TRBJ1-2): GAGVSQSPSNKVTEKGKDVELRCDPISGHTALYWYRQSLGQGLEFLIYFQGNSAPDKSGLPSDRFSAERTGGSVSTLTIQRTQQEDSAVYLCASSLVAPGPNDGYTFGSGTRLTVV.

The V gene is TRBV10-2, the J gene TRBJ2-2; TRBD2 aligns across 8 bases. Germline V lookup: CDR1 WSHSY, CDR2 SAAADI. The J segment lost 6 bases and the V segment lost 6 bases, leaving 9 bases of the junction unmatched. The CDR3 runs to 15 residues. DNA for the CDR3: TGCGCCAGCAGCGAGAGCGGGAGTGCGGCCGGGGAGCTGTTTTTT. Residues: CASSESGSAAGELFF.

This chain links TRBV7-2 with TRBJ2-1, with D possibly TRBD2 on 6 matching bases. The germline V gene has CDR1 SGHTA and CDR2 FQGNSA. The V gene lost 5 bases and the J gene lost 6 bases, with 17 bases spanning the gap. This CDR3 has 15 amino acids. The CDR3 DNA is TGTGCCAGCAGCCCCTCGGGAGTGACTGGCAATGAGCAGTTCTTC. It codes for CASSPSGVTGNEQFF.

CDR3 amino acids: CASSPPGQGKWDTEAFF. The CDR3 DNA reads as TGTGCCAGCAGCCCCCCGGGACAGGGAAAATGGGACACTGAAGCTTTCTTT. The chain couples TRBV5-4 to TRBJ1-1, with 9 bases that match TRBD1. CDR1 is SGHNT, CDR2 YYREEE, per germline (reference sequence). The trim removed 4 bases at V and 3 bases at J, leaving 13 bases unmatched. The CDR3 contains 17 residues.

The J gene is TRBJ2-7, the V gene TRBV10-3, with 7 bases fitting TRBD2. The CDR3 totals 13 residues. Germline V CDR1 and CDR2: ENHRY, SYGVKD. With 3 bases clipped from V and 5 bases from J, the junction kept 4 bases outside the gene matches. CDR3: CAISEGAGDEQYF. CDR3 coding DNA: TGTGCCATCAGTGAAGGTGCGGGAGACGAGCAGTACTTC.

V gene TRBV7-8 combines with J gene TRBJ1-2; TRBD1 matches 7 bases. Germline CDR1 reads SGHVS; CDR2 reads FQNEAQ. V shed 5 bases, J shed 3 bases, and the junction held 6 bases outside the gene matches. The CDR3 runs 14 residues. The CDR3 loop reads CASSEPTGDYGYTF. The CDR3 bases are TGTGCCAGCAGCGAACCCACAGGGGACTATGGCTACACCTTC.

J is TRBJ1-2 and V is TRBV30, with D perhaps matching TRBD1 (6 bases). Germline-derived CDR1 and CDR2 are GTSNPN and SVGIG (reference sequence). This CDR3 region has 17 residues. Trimming pared 5 bases from V and 5 bases from J, leaving 27 bases between. The CDR3 is CAWGLRQASHPWYGYTF. The CDR3 region has the DNA TGTGCCTGGGGCCTAAGACAGGCATCACACCCTTGGTATGGCTACACCTTC.

The rearrangement uses TRBV24-1 and TRBJ2-3, with TRBD2 identical over 12 bases. With 2 bases clipped from V and 6 bases from J, the junction kept 5 bases outside the gene matches. The CDR3 extends over 16 amino acids. The V gene's germline CDR1 is KGHDR and CDR2 SFDVKD. The CDR3 sequence: CATSDSLAGGPDTQYF. The CDR3 coding sequence is TGTGCCACCAGTGATTCACTAGCGGGGGGCCCGGATACGCAGTATTTT.